A selection of T cell receptor beta chains follows, all from one sample in a study of blood T cell repertoires in COVID-19. The data were produced by immunoSEQ multiplex PCR, yet TCRdb's version contains in-frame clones alone and is incomplete. The sample includes over 150,000 clones, around 82% of them seen just once. What was sequenced was peripheral blood. The receptor set was obtained from a man in his 70s with active or convalescent COVID-19. Both conserved end residues are part of each CDR3. Fields, in order: V gene, J gene, D gene, clone size, CDR3 DNA, CDR3 protein. The D gene is left open where the match is weak. A clone size is listed for some rows: how often the clone was seen (once, few, many), or a class if it is expanded.

V: TRBV7-9; J: TRBJ1-2; D: -; size: few; DNA: TGTGCCAGCAGCTTAGCGGGATTGATGAGGGTCGGCTACACCTTC; CDR3: CASSLAGLMRVGYTF
V: TRBV25-1; J: TRBJ2-7; D: -; size: once; DNA: TGTGCCAGCAGTGAATATAGCGGAACGACCTACGAGCAGTACTTC; CDR3: CASSEYSGTTYEQYF
V: TRBV19; J: TRBJ2-7; D: -; size: -; DNA: TGTGCCAGTAGTAACGACAAGGGGGACAACTACGAGCAGTACTTC; CDR3: CASSNDKGDNYEQYF
V: TRBV28; J: TRBJ1-1; D: -; size: few; DNA: TGTGCCAGCAGTCCCCACGTGAGCACTGAAGCTTTCTTT; CDR3: CASSPHVSTEAFF
V: TRBV30; J: TRBJ2-3; D: TRBD1; size: once; DNA: TGTGCCGTGGGACCGGGACAGGGCACAGATACGCAGTATTTT; CDR3: CAVGPGQGTDTQYF
V: TRBV7-9; J: TRBJ2-1; D: -; size: -; DNA: TGTGCCAGCAGCCTTCAGGGTCCTACAAGGGAGCAGTTCTTC; CDR3: CASSLQGPTREQFF
V: TRBV29-1; J: TRBJ2-3; D: TRBD2; size: -; DNA: TGCAGCGTTGCCCGACTAGCGGGAGAGGATACGCAGTATTTT; CDR3: CSVARLAGEDTQYF
V: TRBV7-2; J: TRBJ2-7; D: -; size: -; DNA: TGTGCCAGCAGCTTCCTCACCGGGACACCATTACTCTACGAGCAGTACTTC; CDR3: CASSFLTGTPLLYEQYF
V: TRBV18; J: TRBJ2-7; D: -; size: -; DNA: TGTGCCAGCTCACCCCAGACAGTACAGAACGAGCAGTACTTC; CDR3: CASSPQTVQNEQYF
V: TRBV2; J: TRBJ2-2; D: TRBD2; size: -; DNA: TGTGCCAGCAGTGAGAATGGACTAGCGAACACCGGGGAGCTGTTTTTT; CDR3: CASSENGLANTGELFF
V: TRBV2; J: TRBJ1-5; D: -; size: -; DNA: TGTGCCAGCAGTGAGGTATCGGGGGATCAGCCCCAGCATTTT; CDR3: CASSEVSGDQPQHF
V: TRBV11-2; J: TRBJ2-3; D: -; size: -; DNA: TGTGCCAGCAGCTTTCTAGGGGGCACAGATACGCAGTATTTT; CDR3: CASSFLGGTDTQYF
V: TRBV19; J: TRBJ1-2; D: TRBD1; size: -; DNA: TGTGCCAGTAGAAGCGACAGGGGGAGGGATGGCTACACCTTC; CDR3: CASRSDRGRDGYTF
V: TRBV28; J: TRBJ2-4; D: TRBD1; size: -; DNA: TGTGCCAGCAGTTCTCAGGGGGCGGCCAAAAACATTCAGTACTTC; CDR3: CASSSQGAAKNIQYF
V: TRBV2; J: TRBJ1-5; D: -; size: once; DNA: TGTGCCAGCTGTGGGGGCAGTGGGCCCCAGCATTTT; CDR3: CASCGGSGPQHF
V: TRBV7-2; J: TRBJ1-1; D: TRBD1; size: -; DNA: TGTGCCAGCAGCTACGGGACAGCCAACACTGAAGCTTTCTTT; CDR3: CASSYGTANTEAFF
V: TRBV9; J: TRBJ1-3; D: -; size: -; DNA: TGTGCCAGCAGCGCATACAGGGGAAACACCATATATTTT; CDR3: CASSAYRGNTIYF
V: TRBV23-1; J: TRBJ1-5; D: -; size: -; DNA: TGCGCCAGCAGTCAAAACAGGGAATATAGCAATCAGCCCCAGCATTTT; CDR3: CASSQNREYSNQPQHF
V: TRBV20-1; J: TRBJ2-7; D: -; size: -; DNA: TGCAGTGCTAGGGACTCTTACGAGCAGTACTTC; CDR3: CSARDSYEQYF
V: TRBV18; J: TRBJ2-7; D: -; size: -; DNA: TGTGCCAGCTCACGCCCAGCGGTAAGCTACGAGCAGTACTTC; CDR3: CASSRPAVSYEQYF
V: TRBV19; J: TRBJ2-1; D: -; size: few; DNA: TGTGCCAGTAGTATAAGCTCGAACTCCTACAATGAGCAGTTCTTC; CDR3: CASSISSNSYNEQFF
V: TRBV6-1; J: TRBJ2-7; D: TRBD1; size: -; DNA: TGTGCCAGCAGTGAAACCGGGACAGGGTCGTACGAGCAGTACTTC; CDR3: CASSETGTGSYEQYF
V: TRBV2; J: TRBJ2-1; D: TRBD1; size: -; DNA: TGTGCCAGCAGTGAGGGACAGAGCTCCTACAATGAGCAGTTCTTC; CDR3: CASSEGQSSYNEQFF
V: TRBV28; J: TRBJ1-5; D: -; size: -; DNA: TGTGCCAGCAGTTTATGGGGCGCTCAGCCCCAGCATTTT; CDR3: CASSLWGAQPQHF
V: TRBV18; J: TRBJ1-4; D: TRBD1; size: -; DNA: TGTGCCAGCTCACCGTATGCCGGGACAGGGGTCGAAAAACTGTTTTTT; CDR3: CASSPYAGTGVEKLFF
V: TRBV5-6; J: TRBJ2-3; D: -; size: -; DNA: TGTGCCAGCAGCTTGACCCGGGCAGATACGCAGTATTTT; CDR3: CASSLTRADTQYF
V: TRBV13; J: TRBJ1-1; D: TRBD1; size: -; DNA: TGTGCCAGCAGCTTGGGACAGGGAAGAGGAAACACTGAAGCTTTCTTT; CDR3: CASSLGQGRGNTEAFF
V: TRBV30; J: TRBJ2-2; D: -; size: once; DNA: TGTGCCTGGAGCTTATTCACAGGGGAGCTGTTTTTT; CDR3: CAWSLFTGELFF
V: TRBV28; J: TRBJ1-2; D: TRBD1; size: -; DNA: TGTGCCAGCAGCGCAGGGGGACGGGGCTACACCTTC; CDR3: CASSAGGRGYTF
V: TRBV24-1; J: TRBJ1-2; D: -; size: -; DNA: TGTGCCACCAGTGATAATACAGGGAGGGACTATGGCTACACCTTC; CDR3: CATSDNTGRDYGYTF
V: TRBV7-9; J: TRBJ2-1; D: TRBD2; size: -; DNA: TGTGCCAGCAGCTTAACCCGGGAGGATGAGCAGTTCTTC; CDR3: CASSLTREDEQFF
V: TRBV14; J: TRBJ1-2; D: TRBD1; size: -; DNA: TGTGCCAGCAGCCGACAGGGGGCAGGAGGCTACACCTTC; CDR3: CASSRQGAGGYTF
V: TRBV6-4; J: TRBJ1-1; D: -; size: -; DNA: TGTGCCAGCAGACCGGGACACATGAACACTGAAGCTTTCTTT; CDR3: CASRPGHMNTEAFF
V: TRBV25-1; J: TRBJ1-1; D: -; size: -; DNA: TGTGCCAGCAGTGAAAGAAGAGCAGCTTTCTTT; CDR3: CASSERRAAFF
V: TRBV11-2; J: TRBJ2-7; D: TRBD1; size: once; DNA: TGTGCCAGCAGCTTAGGACAGGGAGAGGTAGGAGAATTC; CDR3: CASSLGQGEVGEF
V: TRBV7-9; J: TRBJ1-2; D: -; size: once; DNA: TGTGCCAGCAGCTTAGGAGAGGGCTATGGCTACACCTTC; CDR3: CASSLGEGYGYTF
V: TRBV24-1; J: TRBJ2-5; D: TRBD2; size: -; DNA: TGTGCCACCAGTGCCACTAGCGGATACCAAGAGACCCAGTACTTC; CDR3: CATSATSGYQETQYF
V: TRBV30; J: TRBJ1-2; D: -; size: -; DNA: TGTGCCTGGAGTGACAGGAGGGGATATGGCTACACCTTC; CDR3: CAWSDRRGYGYTF
V: TRBV29-1; J: TRBJ1-6; D: TRBD1; size: -; DNA: TGCAGCGTAGGACAGGGAAATAATTCACCCCTCCACTTT; CDR3: CSVGQGNNSPLHF
V: TRBV14; J: TRBJ1-2; D: TRBD1; size: few; DNA: TGTGCCAGCAGCCAAACACAGGGGGCGCGCTATGGCTACACCTTC; CDR3: CASSQTQGARYGYTF
V: TRBV7-2; J: TRBJ2-7; D: -; size: -; DNA: TGTGCCAGCAGCCCCCCCGAGGTGTCGGGGGAGCAGTACTTC; CDR3: CASSPPEVSGEQYF
V: TRBV18; J: TRBJ1-1; D: -; size: -; DNA: TGTGCCAGCTCACCGGCAGGTTTGTCTGAAGCTTTCTTT; CDR3: CASSPAGLSEAFF
V: TRBV6-5; J: TRBJ1-3; D: -; size: -; DNA: TGTGCCAGCGGACAGACTGGAAACACCATATATTTT; CDR3: CASGQTGNTIYF
V: TRBV28; J: TRBJ2-1; D: TRBD2; size: -; DNA: TGTGCCAGCAGTATATACGGGACTAGCGGTTACTACAATGAGCAGTTCTTC; CDR3: CASSIYGTSGYYNEQFF
V: TRBV5-4; J: TRBJ1-2; D: TRBD1; size: few; DNA: TGTGCCAGCAGCTTGGGCGGGACAGGAGATGGCTACACCTTC; CDR3: CASSLGGTGDGYTF
V: TRBV11-2; J: TRBJ2-1; D: -; size: -; DNA: TGTGCCAGCAGCTTAGGAACAGTCAGCTTGTACTATGAGCAGTTCTTC; CDR3: CASSLGTVSLYYEQFF
V: TRBV6-6; J: TRBJ1-4; D: -; size: -; DNA: TGTGCCAGCAGTTACGCGGGGCGGACTAATGAAAAACTGTTTTTT; CDR3: CASSYAGRTNEKLFF
V: TRBV19; J: TRBJ1-1; D: TRBD1; size: -; DNA: TGTGCCAGTAGTGCCCGGACAGGGGGGAACACTGAAGCTTTCTTT; CDR3: CASSARTGGNTEAFF
V: TRBV18; J: TRBJ2-5; D: -; size: -; DNA: TGTGCCAGCCAGGGAAAAACCCAAGAGACCCAGTACTTC; CDR3: CASQGKTQETQYF
V: TRBV3-1/TRBV3-2; J: TRBJ2-2; D: TRBD2; size: -; DNA: TGTGCCAGCAGCCAACCCGGGGGGTCGGCCGGGGAGCTGTTTTTT; CDR3: CASSQPGGSAGELFF
V: TRBV27; J: TRBJ2-7; D: TRBD2; size: -; DNA: TGTGCCAGCAGTTTATTGGGGGGAGGGCAGCGACCCTACGAGCAGTACTTC; CDR3: CASSLLGGGQRPYEQYF
V: TRBV11-2; J: TRBJ2-2; D: TRBD2; size: -; DNA: TGTGCCAGCAGCTTAGGACTAGCGGTCGGGGAGCTGTTTTTT; CDR3: CASSLGLAVGELFF
V: TRBV10-2; J: TRBJ2-7; D: -; size: -; DNA: TGCGCCAGCAGCGAGGTCGGGTCCTACGAGCAGTACTTC; CDR3: CASSEVGSYEQYF
V: TRBV2; J: TRBJ1-5; D: -; size: -; DNA: TGTGCCAGCAGTGCTACAGTACTTAGCAATCAGCCCCAGCATTTT; CDR3: CASSATVLSNQPQHF
V: TRBV28; J: TRBJ1-1; D: TRBD1; size: -; DNA: TGTGCCAGCAGTTTCGCCGGGACAGAGTTGAACACTGAAGCTTTCTTT; CDR3: CASSFAGTELNTEAFF
V: TRBV5-8; J: TRBJ1-2; D: TRBD1; size: -; DNA: TGTGCCAGCAGCATGGGGCAGGGGGCGCGTGGCTACACCTTC; CDR3: CASSMGQGARGYTF
V: TRBV30; J: TRBJ2-3; D: -; size: -; DNA: TGTGCCTGGAGTGGGTCCTGGGGCTGGGATACGCAGTATTTT; CDR3: CAWSGSWGWDTQYF
V: TRBV5-1; J: TRBJ2-5; D: -; size: -; DNA: TGCGCCAGCAGCTTGGACCGACAGATCGGGGGGACCCAGTACTTC; CDR3: CASSLDRQIGGTQYF
V: TRBV2; J: TRBJ2-5; D: -; size: -; DNA: TGTGCCAGCAGTGAAAGTGCAGGGCAAGAGACCCAGTACTTC; CDR3: CASSESAGQETQYF
V: TRBV6-5; J: TRBJ2-1; D: TRBD1; size: -; DNA: TGTGCCAGCAGTTCCCGGGACAGTCGGTACAATGAGCAGTTCTTC; CDR3: CASSSRDSRYNEQFF